This TCR beta chain was recorded in a study of radiotherapy plus CTLA-4 blockade in lung cancer. The study, taken as a whole, reports: Clones derived from tumor TCRs expanded in blood after radiotherapy plus ipilimumab.

Data came from immunoSEQ multiplex PCR; TCRdb stores just in-frame clones and leaves some out. This sample has about 62,000 clones, with around 77% found just once. A remark on this clone: As yet, its antigen is unknown.

The TCR originated in a human donor with non-small cell lung cancer who had a complete response to radiotherapy plus ipilimumab. Sequences were derived from peripheral blood, sampled from a patient treated with radiotherapy plus ipilimumab.

CDR3 protein: CASSSYSDRYEQYF. DNA of the CDR3: TGTGCCAGTAGTTCTTATAGTGACAGATACGAGCAGTACTTC. V gene TRBV19 combines with J gene TRBJ2-7, with a tentative D call TRBD1 (5 bases). This CDR3 contains 14 residues. From germline, CDR1 is LNHDA and CDR2 SQIVND (reference sequence). V was shortened by 5 bases and J by 4 bases, with 15 bases between the two germline ends. Full variable domain (missing parts from reference TRBV19 and TRBJ2-7): DGGITQSPKYLFRKEGQNVTLSCEQNLNHDAMYWYRQDPGQGLRLIYYSQIVNDFQKGDIAEGYSVSREKKESFPLTVTSAQKNPTAFYLCASSSYSDRYEQYFGPGTRLTVT.